What follows are 19 T cell receptor beta chains derived from one specimen sequenced in a study of beta chain features in type 1 diabetes. Study-wide results and caveats: Researchers report that Type 1 diabetes patients had moderately but significantly shorter TCRB CDR3s across all four CD4+ subsets.

Since all of the isolated RNA was reverse transcribed, expressed TCRB transcripts were what got sequenced. Here immunoSEQ multiplex PCR was the method, and the copy in TCRdb shows in-frame clones only, minus some. The table shows around 260,000 clones, with 24% occurring only once. No antigen has been assigned to these receptors. The specimen sequenced was naive CD4+ T cells from blood. These receptors were taken from a woman aged 30 to 39 with type 1 diabetes.

V usage is TRBV14 and J usage is TRBJ2-3, with D hard to call. CDR1 and CDR2 (germline): SGHDN, FVKESK. Trimming took off 4 bases at V and 5 bases at J, with 10 bases between the two ends. This CDR3 has 13 amino acids. The CDR3 protein is CASSRDLGDTQYF. CDR3 coding DNA: TGTGCCAGCAGCCGAGACCTCGGAGATACGCAGTATTTT. Combining the CDR3 with reference TRBV14 and TRBJ2-3 gives the whole variable domain EAGVTQFPSHSVIEKGQTVTLRCDPISGHDNLYWYRRVMGKEIKFLLHFVKESKQDESGMPNNRFLAERTGGTYSTLKVQPAELEDSGVYFCASSRDLGDTQYFGPGTRLTVL.

This clone was recorded a few times. V is TRBV9 and J is TRBJ2-7; the match to TRBD2 covers 8 bases. CDR1 SGDLS and CDR2 YYNGEE come from the germline V gene. CDR3 size: 14 residues. After removal of 4 bases from V and 4 bases from J, the junction contained 7 bases not matched to a gene. The DNA for the CDR3 is TGTGCCAGCAGCATTAGCGGGATAGGGTACGAGCAGTACTTC. This encodes CASSISGIGYEQYF. The full variable domain, with the rest looked up from reference TRBV9 and TRBJ2-7, is DSGVTQTPKHLITATGQRVTLRCSPRSGDLSVYWYQQSLDQGLQFLIQYYNGEERAKGNILERFSAQQFPDLHSELNLSSLELGDSALYFCASSISGIGYEQYFGPGTRLTVT.

The chain couples TRBV30 to TRBJ1-2; D ambiguous. V lost 0 bases, J lost 6 bases, and 11 bases lay in between. CDR1 is GTSNPN, CDR2 SVGIG, per germline (reference sequence). The CDR3 sequence is 13 residues long. CDR3 sequence: CAWSVRLGDGYTF. The CDR3 DNA reads as TGTGCCTGGAGTGTACGTCTAGGTGATGGCTACACCTTC.

This chain connects TRBV29-1 to TRBJ1-1, with 7 bases aligning to TRBD1. The CDR3 consists of 14 residues. V shed 2 bases, J shed 5 bases, and the junction held 8 bases outside the gene matches. Germline loops: CDR1 SQVTM, CDR2 ANQGSEA. The DNA of the CDR3 is TGCAGCGTTGAACCCAGGGGGAGAAGAACTGAAGCTTTCTTT. This codes for CSVEPRGRRTEAFF.

This clone was seen a handful of times. The gene calls are TRBV30 and TRBJ2-5; TRBD2 is a possible D gene (6 bases). Between the trimmed V and J ends, which lost 5 bases and 4 bases, there was a span of 14 bases. Looked up from germline, CDR1 is GTSNPN and CDR2 is SVGIG (reference sequence). CDR3 size: 13 residues. CDR3 loop: CAWGGSPPETQYF. CDR3 bases: TGTGCCTGGGGAGGGAGCCCCCCAGAGACCCAGTACTTC.

The V gene is TRBV30, the J gene TRBJ2-7; TRBD1 is a possible D gene (5 bases). Germline CDR1 reads GTSNPN; CDR2 reads SVGIG (reference sequence). Trimming left V 4 bases short and J 2 bases short, with 9 bases between. This CDR3 contains 12 residues. The CDR3 nucleotides read TGTGCCTGGACAAGGGGCCCCTACGAGCAGTACTTC. Protein: CAWTRGPYEQYF.

The rearrangement uses TRBV9 and TRBJ2-1, with 9 bases matching TRBD1. The germline CDR1 and CDR2 sequences are SGDLS and YYNGEE. V was clipped by 4 bases and J by 9 bases; unmatched bases: 11. This CDR3 is 15 amino acids long. The CDR3 loop reads CASSPKGQGVGEQFF. The DNA of the CDR3 is TGTGCCAGCAGCCCAAAGGGACAGGGAGTAGGTGAGCAGTTCTTC. Complete variable domain (other parts from reference TRBV9 and TRBJ2-1): DSGVTQTPKHLITATGQRVTLRCSPRSGDLSVYWYQQSLDQGLQFLIQYYNGEERAKGNILERFSAQQFPDLHSELNLSSLELGDSALYFCASSPKGQGVGEQFFGPGTRLTVL.

The chain recombines TRBV29-1 with TRBJ2-7; 10 bases are shared with TRBD1. V was pared by 0 bases and J by 1 base, with 6 bases of the junction left unmatched. Germline V gene data show CDR1 as SQVTM and CDR2 as ANQGSEA. This CDR3 has 16 residues. CDR3 bases: TGCAGCGTTGAAGAGCCGGGACAGGGGCGTTCCTACGAGCAGTACTTC. Translated: CSVEEPGQGRSYEQYF.

This clone was seen a handful of times. V usage is TRBV18 and J usage is TRBJ1-1; D remains ambiguous. The V end was cut by 3 bases, the J end by 1 base, with 18 bases between. This CDR3 has 17 amino acids. Germline V gene lookup returns CDR1 KGHSH and CDR2 LQKENI. Here the CDR3 reads CASSPSGKTFENTEAFF. The CDR3 region has the DNA TGTGCCAGCTCACCCTCCGGGAAGACTTTTGAGAACACTGAAGCTTTCTTT.

The gene calls are TRBV5-1 and TRBJ2-1; 9 nucleotides match TRBD2. Trimming took 5 bases from V and 5 from J; bases not matched to a gene: 5. The CDR3 is made up of 14 amino acids. Per the germline V gene, CDR1 is SGHRS and CDR2 is YFSETQ. CDR3 residues: CASRVTSGNNEQFF. The CDR3 DNA reads as TGCGCCAGCAGAGTGACTAGCGGTAACAATGAGCAGTTCTTC. The full variable domain, rest sourced from reference TRBV5-1 and TRBJ2-1, is KAGVTQTPRYLIKTRGQQVTLSCSPISGHRSVSWYQQTPGQGLQFLFEYFSETQRNKGNFPGRFSGRQFSNSRSEMNVSTLELGDSALYLCASRVTSGNNEQFFGPGTRLTVL.

Written as DNA, the CDR3 is TGTGCGCGGGGGAGAGCTAACTATGGCTACACCTTC. Its protein product is CARGRANYGYTF. This chain links TRBV30 with TRBJ1-2; D may be TRBD1 (5 bases). This CDR3 has 12 residues. Germline V gene sequence: CDR1 GTSNPN, CDR2 SVGIG (reference sequence).

With regard to this clone: The sample carries other DNA sequences with the same CDR3. The V gene is TRBV4-1, the J gene TRBJ1-2; 7 nucleotides line up with TRBD1. The germline V gene encodes CDR1 MGHRA and CDR2 YSYEKL. The ends lost 0 bases at V and 5 bases at J; junction bases unmatched: 0. CDR3 length equals 13 residues. CDR3 DNA sequence: TGCGCCAGCAGCCAAGAGACAGGGTATGGCTACACCTTC. Translated, it gives CASSQETGYGYTF.

This clone has only a few counts. The rearrangement joins TRBV7-2 to TRBJ2-7; TRBD2 matches 7 bases. The CDR3 loop spans 16 amino acids. The germline CDR1 and CDR2 sequences are SGHTA and FQGNSA. With V trimmed by 0 bases and J by 0 bases, 5 bases remained unmatched. The CDR3 protein is CASSLAASGASYEQYF. The DNA for the CDR3 is TGTGCCAGCAGCTTAGCCGCTAGCGGAGCCTCCTACGAGCAGTACTTC.

The CDR3 sequence is CARGSSGGSYEQYF. CDR3 DNA sequence: TGTGCCAGGGGCTCTAGCGGGGGCTCCTACGAGCAGTACTTC. The rearrangement joins TRBV2 to TRBJ2-7; TRBD2 matches 10 bases. CDR1 and CDR2 from the germline V gene are SNHLY and FYNNEI. The CDR3 is 14 amino acids. V trimming: 9 bases; J trimming: 0 bases; junction bases outside the gene matches: 5. Filled out from reference TRBV2 and TRBJ2-7, the complete variable domain reads EPEVTQTPSHQVTQMGQEVILRCVPISNHLYFYWYRQILGQKVEFLVSFYNNEISEKSEIFDDQFSVERPDGSNFTLKIRSTKLEDSAMYFCARGSSGGSYEQYFGPGTRLTVT.

This chain uses TRBV28 with TRBJ2-1, with D possibly TRBD1 on 8 matching bases. V lost 5 bases, J lost 6 bases, and 20 bases lay in between. CDR1 and CDR2 (germline): MDHEN, SYDVKM. The CDR3 totals 16 residues. The DNA for the CDR3 is TGTGCCAGCAGTACCCCTCCCAGCGGGACAGGCAATGAGCAGTTCTTC. It codes for CASSTPPSGTGNEQFF.

In this sample, this clone turned up a few times. The chain couples TRBV4-1 to TRBJ1-5; D is ambiguous. The CDR3 totals 16 residues. Germline-derived CDR1 and CDR2 are MGHRA and YSYEKL. Trimming took 4 bases from V and 0 from J, leaving 13 bases between them. CDR3 nucleotide sequence: TGCGCCAGCAGCCGTTCGACATATCTTAGCAATCAGCCCCAGCATTTT. Protein: CASSRSTYLSNQPQHF.

This clone showed up just a few times. This chain connects TRBV7-9 to TRBJ2-6; D is unclear. V was pared by 6 bases and J by 0 bases, with 15 bases between. The germline V gene has CDR1 SEHNR and CDR2 FQNEAQ (reference sequence). The CDR3 extends over 17 amino acids. The DNA for the CDR3 is TGTGCCAGCAGAGCCAACCAAAGGAGCTCTGGGGCCAACGTCCTGACTTTC. It encodes CASRANQRSSGANVLTF. Variable domain in full (rest from reference TRBV7-9 and TRBJ2-6): DTGVSQNPRHKITKRGQNVTFRCDPISEHNRLYWYRQTLGQGPEFLTYFQNEAQLEKSRLLSDRFSAERPKGSFSTLEIQRTEQGDSAMYLCASRANQRSSGANVLTFGAGSRLTVL.

This clone came up a few times. This chain connects TRBV29-1 to TRBJ2-7; 10 bases map to TRBD1. CDR3 length equals 11 residues. The V segment lost 2 bases and the J segment 11 bases; nucleotides outside the gene matches: 3. CDR1 is SQVTM and CDR2 is ANQGSEA in the germline V gene. The CDR3 reads CSVERQGAKYF. The CDR3 region has the DNA TGCAGCGTTGAAAGACAGGGGGCAAAGTACTTC.

The chain employs TRBV15 and TRBJ1-1; weak D call: TRBD1 (5 bases). CDR3 length equals 12 residues. V was trimmed by 2 bases and J by 6 bases, leaving 7 bases between them. The germline V gene encodes CDR1 LNHNV and CDR2 YYDKDF (reference sequence). The chain's CDR3 is CATSRRQSEAFF. The CDR3 bases are TGTGCCACCAGCAGACGACAGTCTGAAGCTTTCTTT.